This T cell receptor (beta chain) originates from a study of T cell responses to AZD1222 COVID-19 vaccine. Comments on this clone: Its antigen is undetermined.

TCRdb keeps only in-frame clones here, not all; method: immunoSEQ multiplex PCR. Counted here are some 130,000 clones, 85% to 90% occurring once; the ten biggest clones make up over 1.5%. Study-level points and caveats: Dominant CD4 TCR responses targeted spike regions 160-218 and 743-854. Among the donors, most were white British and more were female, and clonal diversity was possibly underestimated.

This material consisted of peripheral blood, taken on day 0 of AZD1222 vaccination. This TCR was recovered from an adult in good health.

The CDR3 coding sequence is TGTGCCAGCAGCCAGGATAGTTTTTCGTTTATAGCGGGAGAGCTAACGCCGAACACCGGGGAGCTGTTTTTT. This codes for CASSQDSFSFIAGELTPNTGELFF. This sequence joins TRBV6-2 or TRBV6-3 and TRBJ2-2, with 9 bases matching TRBD2. Per germline, CDR1 MNHEY and CDR2 SVGEGT. V was pared by 6 bases and J by 0 bases, with 29 bases of the junction left unmatched. This CDR3 has 24 amino acids.